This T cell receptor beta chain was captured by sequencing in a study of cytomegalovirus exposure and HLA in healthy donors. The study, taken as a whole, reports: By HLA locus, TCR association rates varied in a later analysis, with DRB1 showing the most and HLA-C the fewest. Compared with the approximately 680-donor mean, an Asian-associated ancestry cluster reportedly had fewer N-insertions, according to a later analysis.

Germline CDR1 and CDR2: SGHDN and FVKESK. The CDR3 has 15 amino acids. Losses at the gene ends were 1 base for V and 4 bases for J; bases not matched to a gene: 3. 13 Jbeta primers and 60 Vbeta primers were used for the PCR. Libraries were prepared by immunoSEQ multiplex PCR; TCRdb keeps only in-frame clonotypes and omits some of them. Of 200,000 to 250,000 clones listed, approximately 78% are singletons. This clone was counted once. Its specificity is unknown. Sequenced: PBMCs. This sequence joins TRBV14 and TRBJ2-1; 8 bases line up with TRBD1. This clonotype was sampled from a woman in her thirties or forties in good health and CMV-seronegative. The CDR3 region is CASSQGQGRYNEQFF. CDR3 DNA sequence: TGTGCCAGCAGCCAAGGACAGGGGAGGTACAATGAGCAGTTCTTC.